The 5 T cell receptor beta chains listed next were all sequenced from one sample in a study of regulatory T cells in long-lasting Graves disease. The time point: newly diagnosed GD, antithyroid drugs for less than 3 months. Researchers made the TCR library from RNA that was extracted from PBMCs. Through Arm-PCR of CDR3 regions and iRepertoire HTBI primers, TCR beta libraries were built. TCRdb ran MiXCR on the multiplex PCR reads and lists one entry per CDR3 protein. Of roughly 420,000 distinct CDR3 sequences in the sample, roughly 16% were seen once. This specimen consisted of peripheral blood mononuclear cells (PBMCs), obtained at new diagnosis, from a patient treated with antithyroid drugs. These receptors were taken from a female donor with Graves disease.

The CDR3 coding sequence is TGTGCCAGCAGCCAAGAAGGGGGGCGATTTCATGGCTACACCTTC. Its protein product is CASSQEGGRFHGYTF. This chain uses TRBV3-1 with TRBJ1-2; weak D call: TRBD1 (6 bases). Germline V gives CDR1 LGHDT, CDR2 YNNKEL (reference sequence). The V gene lost 0 bases and the J gene lost 6 bases, with 14 bases spanning the gap. This CDR3 has 15 amino acids.

Details on this clonotype: One base away lies a much larger clone, so this may be a sequencing read error. This chain joins TRBV27 and TRBJ2-7; D is tentatively TRBD1 or TRBD2 (5 bases each). Germline V gives CDR1 MNHEY, CDR2 SMNVEV (reference sequence). This CDR3 is built from 14 residues. DNA of the CDR3: TGTGCCAGCAGTTTAAAGGGGAGCTCCTGCGAGCAGTACTTC. This sequence encodes CASSLKGSSCEQYF.

The chain couples TRBV6-1 to TRBJ2-4; D is possibly TRBD1 or TRBD2 (5 bases each). Trimming took off 3 bases at V and 0 bases at J, with 12 bases between the two ends. This CDR3 is 16 amino acids long. Germline-derived CDR1 and CDR2 are MNHNS and SASEGT. This CDR3 reads CASSDTGTLAKNIQYF. DNA for the CDR3: TGTGCCAGCAGTGACACCGGGACCTTAGCCAAAAACATTCAGTACTTC.

This clonotype was counted many times. This CDR3 is CASSLYHGYTF. CDR3 sequence (DNA): TGTGCCAGCAGCTTGTATCACGGCTACACCTTC. This sequence joins TRBV11-2 and TRBJ1-2; D call uncertain. Trimming shortened V by 3 bases and J by 8 bases, and 7 bases separated the two germline ends. The V gene's germline CDR1 is SGHAT and CDR2 FQNNGV. The CDR3 has 11 residues.

Points on this clonotype: An end of the junction does not agree with germline; a read error may underlie this. This chain links TRBV5-4 with TRBJ2-1, with 11 nucleotides matching TRBD1. CDR1 and CDR2 (germline): SGHNT, YYREEE (reference sequence). CDR3 size: 16 residues. CDR3 nucleotide sequence: TGTGCCTGCAGCGGGCGGACAGGGGGCGCTTACAATGAGCAGTTCTTC. Protein: CACSGRTGGAYNEQFF.